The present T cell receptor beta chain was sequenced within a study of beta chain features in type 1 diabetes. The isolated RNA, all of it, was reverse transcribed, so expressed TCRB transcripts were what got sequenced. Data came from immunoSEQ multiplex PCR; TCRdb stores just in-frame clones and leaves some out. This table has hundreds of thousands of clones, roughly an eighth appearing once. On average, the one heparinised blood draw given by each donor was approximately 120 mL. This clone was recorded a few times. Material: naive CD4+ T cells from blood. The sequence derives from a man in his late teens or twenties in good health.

The CDR3 protein is CASSGQGNQPQHF. The CDR3 nucleotides are TGTGCCAGCAGTGGACAGGGGAATCAGCCCCAGCATTTT. V is TRBV28 and J is TRBJ1-5; 9 positions agree with TRBD1. The CDR3 has 13 residues. In germline, CDR1 is MDHEN, CDR2 SYDVKM. V was clipped by 5 bases and J by 4 bases; unmatched bases: 0.